Presented here are 9 T cell receptor beta chains from one specimen sequenced in a study of control samples from healthy donors and cancer patients. Here immunoSEQ multiplex PCR was the method, and the copy in TCRdb shows in-frame clones only, minus some. The table includes approximately 50,000 clones, about 90% detected once. The sequencing sample was made of PBMCs. The receptors stem from a woman between 55 and 75 years old with lung cancer.

Only one count was recorded for this clone. The genes are TRBV2 and TRBJ2-7; 7 bases align to TRBD1. The V segment lost 10 bases and the J segment 0 bases; nucleotides outside the gene matches: 15. Germline values: CDR1 SNHLY, CDR2 FYNNEI. The CDR3 sequence is 16 residues long. The CDR3 is CATRPHTQGSSYEQYF. The CDR3 bases are TGTGCCACCAGACCGCATACACAGGGGTCCTCCTACGAGCAGTACTTC.

The V call is TRBV5-1, the J call TRBJ2-2, with D maybe TRBD1 (5 bases). Germline CDR1 is SGHRS and CDR2 is YFSETQ. The V gene lost 6 bases and the J gene lost 3 bases, with 15 bases spanning the gap. The CDR3 consists of 15 residues. CDR3 residues: CASTSTASYTGELFF. CDR3 DNA: TGCGCCAGCACTTCGACAGCCAGTTACACCGGGGAGCTGTTTTTT. The full variable domain, rest sourced from reference TRBV5-1 and TRBJ2-2, is KAGVTQTPRYLIKTRGQQVTLSCSPISGHRSVSWYQQTPGQGLQFLFEYFSETQRNKGNFPGRFSGRQFSNSRSEMNVSTLELGDSALYLCASTSTASYTGELFFGEGSRLTVL.

The chain recombines TRBV21-1 with TRBJ2-7; no check of the table's D call, TRBD2, against the DNA was made. TRBV21-1 is flagged as a pseudogene. The CDR3 is 15 residues long. The chain's CDR3 is CAWRRYWGGRWEQYF. In DNA, the CDR3 is TGTGCCTGGCGACGGTATTGGGGGGGTAGATGGGAGCAGTACTTC.

V gene TRBV7-8 combines with J gene TRBJ2-6, with D possibly being TRBD2 (5 bases). Germline-derived CDR1 and CDR2 are SGHVS and FQNEAQ. Trimming removed 5 bases from V and 0 bases from J, with 11 bases in between. The length of the CDR3 is 16 residues. The CDR3 region is CASSLLDSSGANVLTF. The CDR3 DNA sequence: TGTGCCAGCAGCCTTTTGGACTCCTCTGGGGCCAACGTCCTGACTTTC.

V is TRBV3-1 (or the pseudogene TRBV3-2) and J is TRBJ1-6; 8 nucleotides align to TRBD1. The CDR3 consists of 14 residues. CDR1 and CDR2 from the germline V gene are LGHDT and YNNKEL (reference sequence). Trimming took 1 base from V and 13 from J; bases not matched to a gene: 6. The CDR3 DNA reads TGTGCCAGCAGCCAAGTGGTTCAGGGGGCTCCCCTCCACTTT. This translates into CASSQVVQGAPLHF.

This chain uses TRBV5-1 with TRBJ2-2; D assignment may be TRBD1 or TRBD2 (5 bases each). V shed 3 bases and J shed 5 bases, with 20 bases lying between them. From germline, CDR1 is SGHRS and CDR2 YFSETQ. The CDR3 is 17 amino acids. The DNA for the CDR3 is TGCGCCAGCAGCTCAGGGACCGAGAGTGCGCGAACCGGGGAGCTGTTTTTT. Its translation: CASSSGTESARTGELFF.

The J gene is TRBJ2-1, the V gene TRBV19; 10 nucleotides line up with TRBD2. The CDR3 is 17 amino acids. Per germline, CDR1 LNHDA and CDR2 SQIVND (reference sequence). V shed 9 bases and J 4 bases; nucleotides not matched to a gene: 15. The CDR3 loop reads CASIGASGSKVYNEQFF. DNA for the CDR3: TGTGCCAGCATAGGGGCTAGCGGGAGTAAGGTTTACAATGAGCAGTTCTTC.

The chain combines TRBV5-1 with TRBJ2-2; 9 nucleotides agree with TRBD1. Germline V gives CDR1 SGHRS, CDR2 YFSETQ. Trimming at V came to 2 bases and at J to 7 bases, leaving 6 bases not matched to a gene. CDR3 length: 15 amino acids. The chain's CDR3 is CASSFDRGRIGELFF. Written as DNA, the CDR3 is TGCGCCAGCAGCTTCGACAGGGGGAGAATCGGGGAGCTGTTTTTT.

This chain uses TRBV19 with TRBJ2-3; 7 bases match TRBD1. There are 13 residues in the CDR3. V gave up 8 bases and J gave up 2 bases; unmatched junction bases: 4. Germline V gene data show CDR1 as LNHDA and CDR2 as SQIVND (reference sequence). The CDR3 reads CASHRGPTDTQYF. CDR3 DNA: TGTGCCAGTCACAGGGGTCCCACAGATACGCAGTATTTT.